This T cell receptor beta chain derives from a study of CD4 and CD8 cells across lung adenocarcinoma regions. Trimming at V came to 7 bases and at J to 6 bases, leaving 9 bases not matched to a gene. Germline V lookup: CDR1 ENHRY, CDR2 SYGVKD. There are 14 residues in the CDR3. TCRdb re-analysed the PCR reads in MiXCR, keeping a single row per CDR3 protein. The sample records nearly 4,000 distinct CDR3 sequences, just over 50% being singletons. This clonotype was found a few times. The TCR comes from a female donor with lung adenocarcinoma. The CD4 and CD8 labels of this study may be unreliable. The chain is built from TRBV10-3 and TRBJ2-1, with 7 nucleotides matching TRBD1. Sample: CD4+ T cells from the margin of a lung tumor. CDR3 nucleotide sequence: TGTGCCATCAACCCGGGACAGCGAACCAATGAGCAGTTCTTC. Translated: CAINPGQRTNEQFF.